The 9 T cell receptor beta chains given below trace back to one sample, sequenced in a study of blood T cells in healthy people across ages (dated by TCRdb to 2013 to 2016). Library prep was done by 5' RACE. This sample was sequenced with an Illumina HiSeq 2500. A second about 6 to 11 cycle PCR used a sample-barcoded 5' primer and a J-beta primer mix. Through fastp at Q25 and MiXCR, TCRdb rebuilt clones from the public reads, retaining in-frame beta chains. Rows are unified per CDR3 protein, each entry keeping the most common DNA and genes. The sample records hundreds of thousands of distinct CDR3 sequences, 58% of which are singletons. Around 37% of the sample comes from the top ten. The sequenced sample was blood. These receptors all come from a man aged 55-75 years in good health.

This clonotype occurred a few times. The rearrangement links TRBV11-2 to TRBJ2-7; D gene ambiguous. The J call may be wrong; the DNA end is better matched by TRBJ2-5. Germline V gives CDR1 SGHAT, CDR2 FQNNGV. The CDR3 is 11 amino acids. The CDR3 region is CASGDSGTQYF. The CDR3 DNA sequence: TGTGCCAGCGGCGATTCGGGGACCCAGTACTTC.

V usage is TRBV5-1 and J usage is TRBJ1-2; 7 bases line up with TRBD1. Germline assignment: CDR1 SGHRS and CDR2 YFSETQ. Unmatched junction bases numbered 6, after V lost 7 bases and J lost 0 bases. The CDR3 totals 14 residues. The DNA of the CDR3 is TGCGCCAGCGGCCGGGACAGCCCTAACTATGGCTACACCTTC. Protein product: CASGRDSPNYGYTF.

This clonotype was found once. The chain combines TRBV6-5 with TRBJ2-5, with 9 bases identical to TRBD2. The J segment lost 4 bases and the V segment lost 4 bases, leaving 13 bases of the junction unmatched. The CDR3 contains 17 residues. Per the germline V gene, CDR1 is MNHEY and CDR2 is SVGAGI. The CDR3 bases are TGTGCCAGCAGTTCCCCAGGGGGTTATAGCGGGGGAGAGACCCAGTACTTC. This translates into CASSSPGGYSGGETQYF.

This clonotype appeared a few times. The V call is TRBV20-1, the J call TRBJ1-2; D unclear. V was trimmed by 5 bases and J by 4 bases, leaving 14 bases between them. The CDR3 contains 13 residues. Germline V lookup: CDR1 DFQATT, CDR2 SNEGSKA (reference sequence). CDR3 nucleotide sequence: TGCAGTGCTTCCCGGACGGACTTCTATGGCTACACCTTC. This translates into CSASRTDFYGYTF.

The chain's CDR3 is CASSLPFQDNSPLHF. The CDR3 nucleotides read TGTGCCAGCAGTTTACCCTTTCAGGATAATTCACCCCTCCACTTT. V usage is TRBV28 and J usage is TRBJ1-6; D is unclear. The CDR3 sequence is 15 residues long. V was trimmed by 2 bases and J by 5 bases, leaving 10 bases between them. The germline gives CDR1 MDHEN, CDR2 SYDVKM.

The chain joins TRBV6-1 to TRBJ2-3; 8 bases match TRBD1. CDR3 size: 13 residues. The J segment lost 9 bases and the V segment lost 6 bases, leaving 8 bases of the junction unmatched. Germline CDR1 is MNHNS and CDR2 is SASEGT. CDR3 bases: TGTGCCAGCAGCATGACAGGGGAGTACACGCAGTATTTT. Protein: CASSMTGEYTQYF.

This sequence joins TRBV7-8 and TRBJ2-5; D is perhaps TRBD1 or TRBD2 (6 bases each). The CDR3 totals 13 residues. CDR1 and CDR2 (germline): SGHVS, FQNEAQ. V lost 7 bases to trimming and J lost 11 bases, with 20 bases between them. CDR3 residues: CASTLTRGPVQYF. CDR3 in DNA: TGTGCCAGCACCCTCACCCGGGGGCCAGTGCAGTACTTC.

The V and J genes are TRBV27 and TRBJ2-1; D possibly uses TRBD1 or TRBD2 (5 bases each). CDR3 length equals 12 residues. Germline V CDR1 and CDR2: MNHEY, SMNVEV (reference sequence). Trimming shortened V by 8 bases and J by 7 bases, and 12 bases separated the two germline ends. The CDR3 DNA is TGTGCCAGCGGGACCCCCGGGAATGAGCAGTTCTTC. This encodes CASGTPGNEQFF.

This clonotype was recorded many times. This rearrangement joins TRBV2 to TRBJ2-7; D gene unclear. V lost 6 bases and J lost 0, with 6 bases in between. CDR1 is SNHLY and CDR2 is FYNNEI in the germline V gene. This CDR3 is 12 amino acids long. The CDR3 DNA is TGTGCCAGCAGCGCCAGCTCCTACGAGCAGTACTTC. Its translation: CASSASSYEQYF.